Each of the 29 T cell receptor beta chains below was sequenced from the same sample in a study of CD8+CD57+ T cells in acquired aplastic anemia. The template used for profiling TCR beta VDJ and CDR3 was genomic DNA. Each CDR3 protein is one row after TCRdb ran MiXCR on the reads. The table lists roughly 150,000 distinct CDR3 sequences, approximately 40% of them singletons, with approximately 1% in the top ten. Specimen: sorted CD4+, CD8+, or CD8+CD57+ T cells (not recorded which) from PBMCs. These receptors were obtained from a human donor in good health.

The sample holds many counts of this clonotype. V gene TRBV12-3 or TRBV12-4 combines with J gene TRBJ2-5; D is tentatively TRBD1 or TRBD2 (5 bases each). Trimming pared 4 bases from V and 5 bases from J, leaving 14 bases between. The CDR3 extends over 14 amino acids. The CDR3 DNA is TGTGCCAGCAGTTCCGCGAAAGGGACGGAGACCCAGTACTTC. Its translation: CASSSAKGTETQYF.

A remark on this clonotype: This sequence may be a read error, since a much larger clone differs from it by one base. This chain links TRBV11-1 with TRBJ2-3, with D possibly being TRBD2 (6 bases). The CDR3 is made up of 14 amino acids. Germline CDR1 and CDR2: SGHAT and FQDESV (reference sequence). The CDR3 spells CASSLFGGTATQYF. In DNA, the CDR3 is TGTGCCAGCAGCTTATTCGGGGGAACAGCTACGCAGTATTTT.

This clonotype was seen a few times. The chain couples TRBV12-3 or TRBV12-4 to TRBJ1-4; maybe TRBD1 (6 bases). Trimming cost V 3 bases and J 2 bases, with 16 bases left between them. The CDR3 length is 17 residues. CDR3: CASSFLQGKLTNEKLFF. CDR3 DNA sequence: TGTGCCAGCAGTTTCTTACAGGGCAAGCTCACTAATGAAAAACTGTTTTTT.

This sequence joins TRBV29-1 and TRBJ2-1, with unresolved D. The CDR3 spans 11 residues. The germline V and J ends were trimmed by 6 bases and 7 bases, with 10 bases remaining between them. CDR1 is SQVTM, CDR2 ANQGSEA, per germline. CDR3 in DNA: TGCAGCGTCAGCCGGCGGAATGAGCAGTTCTTC. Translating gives CSVSRRNEQFF.

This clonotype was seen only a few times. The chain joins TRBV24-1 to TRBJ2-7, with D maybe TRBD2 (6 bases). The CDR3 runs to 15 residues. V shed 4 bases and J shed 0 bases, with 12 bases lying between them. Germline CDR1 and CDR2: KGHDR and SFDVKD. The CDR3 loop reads CATSDGAGSSYEQYF. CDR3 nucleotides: TGTGCCACCAGTGACGGGGCGGGGAGCTCCTACGAGCAGTACTTC.

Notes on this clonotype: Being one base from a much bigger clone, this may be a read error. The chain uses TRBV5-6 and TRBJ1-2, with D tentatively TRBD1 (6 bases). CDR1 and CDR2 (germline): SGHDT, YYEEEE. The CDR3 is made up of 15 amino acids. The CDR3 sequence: CAGSSARQDNYGYTF. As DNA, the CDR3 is TGTGCCGGCAGCTCGGCTAGACAGGATAACTATGGCTACACCTTC.

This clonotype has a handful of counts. The CDR3 coding sequence is TGCAGCGTGGGTGGGCTAGCGTCCCAGTACTTC. Translating it yields CSVGGLASQYF. The chain couples TRBV29-1 to TRBJ2-5; TRBD2 might be the D (6 bases). The germline V gene encodes CDR1 SQVTM and CDR2 ANQGSEA. V dropped 6 bases and J dropped 9 bases, with 14 bases sitting between them. The CDR3 loop spans 11 amino acids.

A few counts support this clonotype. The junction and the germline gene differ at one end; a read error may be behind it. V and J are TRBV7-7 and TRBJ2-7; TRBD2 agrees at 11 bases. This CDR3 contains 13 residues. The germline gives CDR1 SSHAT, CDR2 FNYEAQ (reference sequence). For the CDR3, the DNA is TGTGCTAGCAGCTTAGCGGGAGGGAAGGAGCAGTACTTC. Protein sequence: CASSLAGGKEQYF.

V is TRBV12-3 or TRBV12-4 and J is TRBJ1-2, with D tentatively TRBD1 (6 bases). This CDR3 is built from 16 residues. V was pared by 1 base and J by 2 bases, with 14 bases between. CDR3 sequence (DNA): TGTGCCAGCAGTTTAGTAACGGGGGGCGCGAACTATGGCTACACCTTC. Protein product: CASSLVTGGANYGYTF.

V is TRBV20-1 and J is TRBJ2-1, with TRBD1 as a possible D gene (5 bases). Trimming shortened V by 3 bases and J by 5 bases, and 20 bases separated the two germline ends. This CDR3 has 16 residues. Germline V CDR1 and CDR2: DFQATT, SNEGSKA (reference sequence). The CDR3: CSASRAGRTMDNEQFF. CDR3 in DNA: TGCAGTGCTAGTAGGGCAGGGCGGACAATGGACAATGAGCAGTTCTTC.

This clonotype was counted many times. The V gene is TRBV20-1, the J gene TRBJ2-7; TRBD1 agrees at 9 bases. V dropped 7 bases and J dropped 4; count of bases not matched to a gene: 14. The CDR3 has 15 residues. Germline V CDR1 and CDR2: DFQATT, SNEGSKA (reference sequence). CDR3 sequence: CSVDPGQGFGYEQYF. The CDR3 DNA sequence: TGCAGTGTCGATCCAGGACAGGGGTTTGGTTACGAGCAGTACTTC.

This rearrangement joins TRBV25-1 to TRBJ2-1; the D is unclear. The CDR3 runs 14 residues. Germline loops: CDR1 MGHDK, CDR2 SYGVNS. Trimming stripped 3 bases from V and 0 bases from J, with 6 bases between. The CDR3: CASSETASYNEQFF. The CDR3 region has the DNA TGTGCCAGCAGTGAGACTGCCTCCTACAATGAGCAGTTCTTC.

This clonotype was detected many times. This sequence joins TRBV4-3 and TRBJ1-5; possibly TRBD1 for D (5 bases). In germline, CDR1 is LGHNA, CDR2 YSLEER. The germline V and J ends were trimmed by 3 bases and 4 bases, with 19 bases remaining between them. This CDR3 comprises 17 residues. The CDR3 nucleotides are TGCGCCAGCAGCCACACATTCCAGGGAGCGGGGAATCAGCCCCAGCATTTT. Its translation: CASSHTFQGAGNQPQHF.

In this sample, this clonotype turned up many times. For the CDR3, the DNA is TGTGCCAGCAGCCCCGTTAACACCGGGGAGCTGTTTTTT. This encodes CASSPVNTGELFF. This chain uses TRBV7-9 with TRBJ2-2, with D unresolved. The CDR3 runs to 13 residues. Germline CDR1 SEHNR, CDR2 FQNEAQ (reference sequence). Trimming removed 5 bases from V and 2 bases from J, with 6 bases in between.

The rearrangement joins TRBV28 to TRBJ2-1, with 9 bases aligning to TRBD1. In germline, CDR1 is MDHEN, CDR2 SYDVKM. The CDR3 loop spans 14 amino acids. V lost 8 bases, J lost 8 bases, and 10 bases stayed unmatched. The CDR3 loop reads CASASDRGSDEQFF. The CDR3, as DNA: TGTGCCAGCGCCTCGGACAGGGGTTCGGATGAGCAGTTCTTC.

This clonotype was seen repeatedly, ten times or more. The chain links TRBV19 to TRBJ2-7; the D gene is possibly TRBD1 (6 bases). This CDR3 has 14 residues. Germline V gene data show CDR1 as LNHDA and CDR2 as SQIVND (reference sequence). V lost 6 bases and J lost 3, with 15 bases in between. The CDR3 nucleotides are TGTGCCAGTAGATTGACAGGCTCCTTCTACGAGCAGTACTTC. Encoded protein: CASRLTGSFYEQYF.

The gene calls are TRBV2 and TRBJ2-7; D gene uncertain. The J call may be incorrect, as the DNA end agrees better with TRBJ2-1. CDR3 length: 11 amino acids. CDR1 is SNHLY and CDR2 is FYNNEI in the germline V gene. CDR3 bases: TGTGCCAGCAGTAAGGAGATGGAGCAGTTCTTC. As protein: CASSKEMEQFF.

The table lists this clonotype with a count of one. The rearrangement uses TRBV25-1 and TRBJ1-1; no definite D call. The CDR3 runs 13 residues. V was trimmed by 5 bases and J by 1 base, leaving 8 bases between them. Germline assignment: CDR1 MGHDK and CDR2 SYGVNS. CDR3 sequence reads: CASSSHPNTEAFF. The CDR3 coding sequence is TGTGCCAGCAGTTCACACCCGAACACTGAAGCTTTCTTT.

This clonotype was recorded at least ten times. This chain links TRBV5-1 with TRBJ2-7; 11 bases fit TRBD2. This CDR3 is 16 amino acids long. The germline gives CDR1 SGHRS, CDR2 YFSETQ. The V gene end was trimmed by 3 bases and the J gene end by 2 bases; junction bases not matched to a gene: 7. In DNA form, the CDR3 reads TGCGCCAGCAGCTCCGGACTAGCGGGCCGGACCTACGAGCAGTACTTC. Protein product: CASSSGLAGRTYEQYF.

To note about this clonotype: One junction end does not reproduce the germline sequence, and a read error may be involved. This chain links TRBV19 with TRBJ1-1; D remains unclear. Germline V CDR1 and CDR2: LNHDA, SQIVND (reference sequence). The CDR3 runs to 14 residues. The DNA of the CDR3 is TGTGCCAGTAGTAAGGCTAGTGGGAACACCGAAGCTTTCTTT. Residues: CASSKASGNTEAFF.

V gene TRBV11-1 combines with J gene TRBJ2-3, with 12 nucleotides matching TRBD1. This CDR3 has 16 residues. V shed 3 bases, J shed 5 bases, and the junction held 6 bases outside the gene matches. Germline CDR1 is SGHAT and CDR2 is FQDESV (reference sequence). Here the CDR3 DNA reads TGTGCCAGCAGCTTTGGGGACAGGGGGCTAGGAGATACGCAGTATTTT. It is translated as CASSFGDRGLGDTQYF.

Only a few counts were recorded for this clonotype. DNA for the CDR3: TGCAGCGTTGAAGGGCGAGGCGGCTACACCTTC. Encoded protein: CSVEGRGGYTF. The genes are TRBV29-1 and TRBJ1-2; D is unresolved. The CDR3 sequence is 11 residues long. The V end was cut by 1 base, the J end by 8 bases, with 8 bases between. From germline, CDR1 is SQVTM and CDR2 ANQGSEA.

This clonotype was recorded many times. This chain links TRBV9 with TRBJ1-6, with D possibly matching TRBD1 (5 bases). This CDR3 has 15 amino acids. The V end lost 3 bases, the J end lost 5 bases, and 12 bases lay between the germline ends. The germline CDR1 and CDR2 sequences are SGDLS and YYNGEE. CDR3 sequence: CASSALDSHNSPLHF. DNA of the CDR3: TGTGCCAGCAGCGCCCTAGACAGCCATAATTCACCCCTCCACTTT.

The CDR3 loop is CATSRGTGPSNQPQHF. The CDR3 bases are TGTGCCACCAGCAGGGGGACAGGGCCTAGCAATCAGCCCCAGCATTTT. The gene calls are TRBV15 and TRBJ1-5; TRBD1 matches at 9 bases. Germline CDR1 LNHNV, CDR2 YYDKDF (reference sequence). Germline trimming cut 3 bases from V and 0 bases from J; bases unmatched to any gene: 3. The CDR3 has 16 amino acids.

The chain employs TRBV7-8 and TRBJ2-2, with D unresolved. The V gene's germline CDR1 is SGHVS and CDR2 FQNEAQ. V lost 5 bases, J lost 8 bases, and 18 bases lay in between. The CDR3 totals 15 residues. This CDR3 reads CASSPTLALSGELFF. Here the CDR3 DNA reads TGTGCCAGCAGCCCCACCCTCGCGCTGTCTGGGGAGCTGTTTTTT.

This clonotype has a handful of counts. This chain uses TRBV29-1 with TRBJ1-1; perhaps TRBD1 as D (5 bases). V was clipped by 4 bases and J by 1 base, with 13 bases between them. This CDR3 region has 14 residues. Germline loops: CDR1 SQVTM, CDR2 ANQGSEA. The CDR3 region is CSVAARQGNTEAFF. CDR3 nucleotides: TGCAGCGTTGCGGCCCGGCAGGGGAACACTGAAGCTTTCTTT.

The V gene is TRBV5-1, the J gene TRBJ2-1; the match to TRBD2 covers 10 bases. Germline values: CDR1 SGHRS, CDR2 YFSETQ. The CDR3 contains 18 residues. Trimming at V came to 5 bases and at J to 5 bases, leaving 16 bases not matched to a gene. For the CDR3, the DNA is TGCGCCAGCAGTAGACTAGCGGGTTTGGGGTTAAGGGACAATGAGCAGTTCTTC. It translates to CASSRLAGLGLRDNEQFF.

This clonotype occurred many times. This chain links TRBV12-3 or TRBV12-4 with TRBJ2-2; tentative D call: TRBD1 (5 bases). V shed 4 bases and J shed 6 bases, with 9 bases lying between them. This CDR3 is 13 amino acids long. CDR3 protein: CASSSQGPGELFF. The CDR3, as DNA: TGTGCCAGCAGTTCTCAGGGCCCCGGGGAGCTGTTTTTT.

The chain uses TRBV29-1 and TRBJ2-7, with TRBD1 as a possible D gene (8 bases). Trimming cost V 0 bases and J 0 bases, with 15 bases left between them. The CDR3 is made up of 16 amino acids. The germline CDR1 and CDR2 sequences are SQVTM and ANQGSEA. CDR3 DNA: TGCAGCGTTGAAGATCGTAACAGGGGGGGCTCCTACGAGCAGTACTTC. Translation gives CSVEDRNRGGSYEQYF.